This is a list of T cell receptor beta chains from one sample in a study of OX40 agonist ivuxolimab in advanced cancers. Clones were sequenced by immunoSEQ multiplex PCR, and TCRdb holds only the in-frame ones, with some missing. This repertoire shows 35,000 to 50,000 clones, 75% to 90% found once; its top ten account for 15%. The sample in question was CD4+ or CD8+ T cells sorted from blood, obtained in a trial of the OX40 agonist ivuxolimab. The origin of the receptors is an adult with an advanced solid tumor such as melanoma, head and neck, liver or kidney cancer. CDR3s include the opening cysteine and the closing phenylalanine or tryptophan. The D gene is left open where the match is weak. Not all rows give a size; the values are once, few, many and, for expanded clones, a class.

CDR3: CASSEPGHLNEQFF
DNA: TGTGCCAGCAGTGAACCAGGACACCTCAATGAGCAGTTCTTC
J: TRBJ2-1
D: NA
size: NA
V: TRBV2

CDR3: CASSPGPPAGNEQFF
DNA: TGTGCCAGCAGCCCGGGACCCCCGGCCGGGAATGAGCAGTTCTTC
J: TRBJ2-1
D: NA
size: NA
V: TRBV7-2

CDR3: CASSPGTNTGELFF
DNA: TGTGCCAGCAGTCCGGGGACGAACACCGGGGAGCTGTTTTTT
J: TRBJ2-2
D: NA
size: NA
V: TRBV27

CDR3: CASSSSLAGLEAFF
DNA: TGTGCCAGCAGCTCTTCTCTCGCGGGTCTTGAAGCTTTCTTT
J: TRBJ1-1
D: NA
size: few
V: TRBV11-2

CDR3: CASSTYREREKLFF
DNA: TGTGCCAGCAGTACCTACAGGGAACGGGAAAAACTGTTTTTT
J: TRBJ1-4
D: NA
size: NA
V: TRBV27

CDR3: CASSYRTVALSYNEQFF
DNA: TGTGCCAGCAGCTACCGGACGGTAGCGCTCTCCTACAATGAGCAGTTCTTC
J: TRBJ2-1
D: NA
size: NA
V: TRBV5-6

CDR3: CASSLSWTANSPLHF
DNA: TGTGCCAGCAGTTTATCATGGACAGCCAATTCACCCCTCCACTTT
J: TRBJ1-6
D: NA
size: NA
V: TRBV27

CDR3: CASSWTGGRTDTQYF
DNA: TGTGCCAGCAGCTGGACGGGCGGACGCACAGATACGCAGTATTTT
J: TRBJ2-3
D: NA
size: NA
V: TRBV7-2

CDR3: CASSPEMGRFQPQHF
DNA: TGTGCCAGCAGTCCTGAGATGGGGCGATTTCAGCCCCAGCATTTT
J: TRBJ1-5
D: NA
size: NA
V: TRBV28

CDR3: CASSLGDFNEQFF
DNA: TGTGCCAGTAGTCTCGGGGACTTCAATGAGCAGTTCTTC
J: TRBJ2-1
D: NA
size: NA
V: TRBV19

CDR3: CAWSEIHTEAFF
DNA: TGTGCCTGGAGTGAGATCCACACTGAAGCTTTCTTT
J: TRBJ1-1
D: NA
size: NA
V: TRBV30

CDR3: CASSLEGQEAFF
DNA: TGTGCCAGCAGCCTGGAGGGGCAGGAGGCTTTCTTT
J: TRBJ1-1
D: NA
size: NA
V: TRBV5-6

CDR3: CASSLETGHNEQFF
DNA: TGTGCCAGCAGCCTTGAGACAGGGCACAATGAGCAGTTCTTC
J: TRBJ2-1
D: TRBD1
size: NA
V: TRBV5-4

CDR3: CASSPLTSGETQYF
DNA: TGTGCCAGCAGTCCTTTGACTAGCGGAGAGACCCAGTACTTC
J: TRBJ2-5
D: TRBD2
size: NA
V: TRBV27

CDR3: CASSSDRGHSNQPQHF
DNA: TGTGCCAGCAGCTCGGACAGGGGGCACAGCAATCAGCCCCAGCATTTT
J: TRBJ1-5
D: TRBD1
size: few
V: TRBV7-7

CDR3: CASSEPGLAAYNEQFF
DNA: TGTGCCAGCAGTGAACCGGGACTAGCGGCATACAATGAGCAGTTCTTC
J: TRBJ2-1
D: TRBD2
size: NA
V: TRBV6-1

CDR3: CRGGMEETQYF
DNA: TGCAGAGGAGGAATGGAAGAGACCCAGTACTTC
J: TRBJ2-5
D: NA
size: NA
V: TRBV20-1

CDR3: CASSLRPDQPQHF
DNA: TGTGCCAGCAGCTTACGTCCGGATCAGCCCCAGCATTTT
J: TRBJ1-5
D: NA
size: NA
V: TRBV7-2

CDR3: CASSLEASLDEQFF
DNA: TGTGCCAGCAGTTTAGAAGCAAGCCTTGATGAGCAGTTCTTC
J: TRBJ2-1
D: NA
size: NA
V: TRBV27

CDR3: CASSEREGPNTEAFF
DNA: TGTGCCAGCAGCGAGCGGGAGGGCCCCAACACTGAAGCTTTCTTT
J: TRBJ1-1
D: NA
size: NA
V: TRBV9

CDR3: CASSPRGPTDTQYF
DNA: TGTGCCAGCAGCCCCAGGGGACCCACAGATACGCAGTATTTT
J: TRBJ2-3
D: NA
size: NA
V: TRBV11-3

CDR3: CASSFGPINYGYTF
DNA: TGTGCCAGCAGTTTCGGACCGATAAACTATGGCTACACCTTC
J: TRBJ1-2
D: NA
size: NA
V: TRBV2

CDR3: CASRPGTSGGNEQFF
DNA: TGCGCCAGCAGACCCGGGACTAGCGGGGGGAATGAGCAGTTCTTC
J: TRBJ2-1
D: TRBD2
size: NA
V: TRBV5-1

CDR3: CASSAGGSGELFF
DNA: TGTGCCAGCAGTGCCGGGGGCTCCGGGGAGCTGTTTTTT
J: TRBJ2-2
D: NA
size: NA
V: TRBV6-4

CDR3: CASSPTRSYEQYF
DNA: TGTGCCAGCAGCCCCACTCGCTCCTACGAGCAGTACTTC
J: TRBJ2-7
D: NA
size: NA
V: TRBV5-4

CDR3: CASSLGRNQPQHF
DNA: TGTGCCAGCAGCTTAGGCCGAAATCAGCCCCAGCATTTT
J: TRBJ1-5
D: NA
size: few
V: TRBV7-2

CDR3: CASSPLGDSNNEQFF
DNA: TGTGCCAGCTCACCATTAGGGGACAGTAACAATGAGCAGTTCTTC
J: TRBJ2-1
D: TRBD1
size: NA
V: TRBV18

CDR3: CSATGQGADYGYTF
DNA: TGCAGCGCTACGGGACAGGGGGCCGACTATGGCTACACCTTC
J: TRBJ1-2
D: TRBD1
size: NA
V: TRBV29-1

CDR3: CASSQGQGYLPGNTEAFF
DNA: TGCGCCAGCAGCCAGGGTCAGGGTTACCTCCCAGGGAACACTGAAGCTTTCTTT
J: TRBJ1-1
D: NA
size: NA
V: TRBV4-1

CDR3: CASSFGPSGNTIYF
DNA: TGCGCCAGCAGCTTCGGCCCCTCTGGAAACACCATATATTTT
J: TRBJ1-3
D: NA
size: NA
V: TRBV4-1

CDR3: CSVESSGGYTDTQYF
DNA: TGCAGCGTTGAGTCTAGCGGGGGTTACACAGATACGCAGTATTTT
J: TRBJ2-3
D: TRBD2
size: NA
V: TRBV29-1

CDR3: CASTGAYEQYF
DNA: TGTGCCAGTACCGGCGCCTACGAGCAGTACTTC
J: TRBJ2-7
D: NA
size: NA
V: TRBV19

CDR3: CASSIRGTVSGTEAFF
DNA: TGTGCCAGTAGTATCAGGGGGACGGTGTCGGGCACTGAAGCTTTCTTT
J: TRBJ1-1
D: TRBD1
size: NA
V: TRBV19

CDR3: CASSPYLTGETEAFF
DNA: TGTGCCAGCAGTCCTTACTTGACAGGGGAGACTGAAGCTTTCTTT
J: TRBJ1-1
D: TRBD1
size: NA
V: TRBV28

CDR3: CASRLVASTDTQYF
DNA: TGTGCCAGCCGACTTGTAGCTAGCACAGATACGCAGTATTTT
J: TRBJ2-3
D: NA
size: once
V: TRBV6-6

CDR3: CASSVAGTENTEAFF
DNA: TGTGCCAGCAGCGTAGCTGGGACAGAGAACACTGAAGCTTTCTTT
J: TRBJ1-1
D: TRBD1
size: NA
V: TRBV9

CDR3: CASSYGQSTEAFF
DNA: TGTGCCAGCAGTTACGGACAGAGCACTGAAGCTTTCTTT
J: TRBJ1-1
D: NA
size: NA
V: TRBV6-5